These T cell receptor beta chains were read from a single sample in a study of shared clonotypes between healthy human individuals. Produced via immunoSEQ multiplex PCR; TCRdb's table is partial and in-frame only. The sample shows roughly 1,100,000 clones, around four fifths of them seen only once. The source material was memory CD4+ T cells sorted from blood. Receptors were obtained from a man aged 18 to 29 in good health. Each CDR3 is given with its conserved first and last residue. The D gene is left open where the match is weak. Clone size is given for some rows only: seen once, a few or many times, or a class if the clone is expanded.

many | TRBJ1-2 | NA | TRBV18 | CASSPSYPGYGYTF | TGTGCCAGCTCACCCAGTTACCCGGGATATGGCTACACCTTC
NA | TRBJ2-3 | NA | TRBV29-1 | CSVEIGNTDTQYF | TGCAGCGTTGAAATAGGTAACACAGATACGCAGTATTTT
NA | TRBJ2-2 | NA | TRBV2 | CASMAYANTGELFF | TGTGCCAGCATGGCCTACGCGAACACCGGGGAGCTGTTTTTT
NA | TRBJ2-1 | TRBD2 | TRBV5-4 | CASSLVQLAGYNEQFF | TGTGCCAGCAGCTTGGTCCAACTAGCGGGATACAATGAGCAGTTCTTC
NA | TRBJ1-6 | TRBD1 | TRBV5-5 | CASSPGTAQFSPLHF | TGTGCCAGCAGCCCGGGGACAGCGCAGTTTTCACCCCTCCACTTT
NA | TRBJ2-7 | TRBD2 | TRBV5-4 | CASSLISSGSYEQYF | TGTGCCAGCAGCTTGATCTCTAGCGGGAGTTACGAGCAGTACTTC
NA | TRBJ2-3 | NA | TRBV7-6 | CASRPGTSTDTQYF | TGTGCCAGCAGGCCCGGGACTAGCACAGATACGCAGTATTTT
NA | TRBJ1-2 | TRBD1 | TRBV7-2 | CASSLGTGSTYGYTF | TGTGCCAGCAGCTTAGGGACAGGATCTACCTATGGCTACACCTTC
NA | TRBJ2-3 | NA | TRBV2 | CASSVDALSTDTQYF | TGTGCCAGCAGTGTAGACGCGTTAAGCACAGATACGCAGTATTTT
NA | TRBJ2-1 | NA | TRBV15 | CATSRDWDEQFF | TGTGCCACCAGCAGAGATTGGGATGAGCAGTTCTTC
NA | TRBJ2-3 | NA | TRBV7-2 | CASSLDRLSTDTQYF | TGTGCCAGCAGCTTAGACCGTCTTAGCACAGATACGCAGTATTTT
NA | TRBJ2-7 | NA | TRBV11-3 | CASSPGGTNEQYF | TGTGCCAGCAGCCCCGGCGGGACCAACGAGCAGTACTTC
NA | TRBJ2-3 | NA | TRBV9 | CASSVRGTGDTDTQYF | TGTGCCAGCAGCGTGAGGGGGACGGGCGACACAGATACGCAGTATTTT
NA | TRBJ2-2 | TRBD1 | TRBV6-1 | CASSEQGARAGELFF | TGTGCCAGCAGTGAACAGGGGGCGCGGGCCGGGGAGCTGTTTTTT
NA | TRBJ1-5 | TRBD1 | TRBV9 | CASSRGTGDSGNQPQHF | TGTGCCAGCAGTAGGGGGACAGGGGATTCGGGCAATCAGCCCCAGCATTTT
once | TRBJ1-3 | NA | TRBV2 | CASSEASGIGNTIYF | TGTGCCAGCAGTGAAGCATCGGGGATCGGAAACACCATATATTTT
NA | TRBJ1-1 | NA | TRBV10-2 | CASSELMNTEAFF | TGCGCCAGCAGTGAACTTATGAACACTGAAGCTTTCTTT
many | TRBJ1-2 | NA | TRBV20-1 | CSAGDDYGYTF | TGCAGTGCGGGGGACGACTATGGCTACACCTTC
many | TRBJ2-5 | NA | TRBV29-1 | CSVPISQEETQYF | TGCAGCGTGCCTATAAGCCAAGAAGAGACCCAGTACTTC
once | TRBJ2-4 | NA | TRBV5-8 | CASSLKNIQYF | TGTGCCAGCAGCTTGAAAAACATTCAGTACTTC
few | TRBJ2-7 | TRBD2 | TRBV9 | CASSLAGTSGYEQYF | TGTGCCAGCAGCCTCGCCGGGACTAGCGGCTACGAGCAGTACTTC
few | TRBJ1-1 | NA | TRBV5-4 | CASSSGRRINTEAFF | TGTGCCAGCAGCTCCGGGCGCCGGATTAACACTGAAGCTTTCTTT
few | TRBJ2-3 | TRBD2 | TRBV5-1 | CASSLTSGRATDTQYF | TGCGCCAGCAGCTTGACTAGCGGGAGGGCCACAGATACGCAGTATTTT